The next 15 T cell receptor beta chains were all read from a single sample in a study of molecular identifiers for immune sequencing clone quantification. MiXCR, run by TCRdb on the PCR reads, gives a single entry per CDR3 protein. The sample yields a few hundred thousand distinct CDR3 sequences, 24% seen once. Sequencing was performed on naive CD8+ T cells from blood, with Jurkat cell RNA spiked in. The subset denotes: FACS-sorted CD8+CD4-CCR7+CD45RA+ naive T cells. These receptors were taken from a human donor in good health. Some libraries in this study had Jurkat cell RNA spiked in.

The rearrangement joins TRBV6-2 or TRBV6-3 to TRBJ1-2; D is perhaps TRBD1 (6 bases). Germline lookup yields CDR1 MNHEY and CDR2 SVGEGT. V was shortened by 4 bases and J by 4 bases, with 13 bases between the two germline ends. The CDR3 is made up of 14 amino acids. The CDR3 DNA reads TGTGCCAGCAGTTCGCCGGGACACCTCTATGGCTACACCTTC. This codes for CASSSPGHLYGYTF.

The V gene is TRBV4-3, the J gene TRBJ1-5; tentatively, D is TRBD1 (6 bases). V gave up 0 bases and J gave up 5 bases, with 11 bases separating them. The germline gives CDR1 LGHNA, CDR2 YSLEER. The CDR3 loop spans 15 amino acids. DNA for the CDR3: TGCGCCAGCAGCCAAGACTCGGGGGCTCATCAGCCCCAGCATTTT. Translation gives CASSQDSGAHQPQHF.

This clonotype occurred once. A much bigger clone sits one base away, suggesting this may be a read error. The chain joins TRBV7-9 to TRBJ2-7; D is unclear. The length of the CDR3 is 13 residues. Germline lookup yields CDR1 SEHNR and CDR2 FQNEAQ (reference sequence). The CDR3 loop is CASSLASRYERYF. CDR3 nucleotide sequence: TGTGCCAGCAGCTTAGCGTCCCGCTACGAGCGGTACTTC.

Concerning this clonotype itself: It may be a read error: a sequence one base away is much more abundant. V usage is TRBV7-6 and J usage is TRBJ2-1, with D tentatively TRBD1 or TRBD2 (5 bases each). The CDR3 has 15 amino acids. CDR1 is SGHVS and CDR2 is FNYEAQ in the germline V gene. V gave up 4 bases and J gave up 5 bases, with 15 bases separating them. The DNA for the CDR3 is TGTGCCAGCAGCTACGGGGCCTACGGAAACAATGAGCAGTTCTTC. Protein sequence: CASSYGAYGNNEQFF.

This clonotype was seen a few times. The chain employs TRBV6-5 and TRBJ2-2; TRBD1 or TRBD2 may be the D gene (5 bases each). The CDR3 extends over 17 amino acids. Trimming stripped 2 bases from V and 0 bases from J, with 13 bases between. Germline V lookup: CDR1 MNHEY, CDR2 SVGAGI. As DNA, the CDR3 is TGTGCCAGCAGTTACGGGTTGGGGACGGCGAACACCGGGGAGCTGTTTTTT. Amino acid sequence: CASSYGLGTANTGELFF.

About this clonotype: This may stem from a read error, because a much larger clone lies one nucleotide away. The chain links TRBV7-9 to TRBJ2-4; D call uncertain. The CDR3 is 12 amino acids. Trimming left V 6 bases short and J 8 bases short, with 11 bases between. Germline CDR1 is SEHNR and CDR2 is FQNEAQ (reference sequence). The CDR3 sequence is CASSSPEHIQYF. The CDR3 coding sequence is TGTGCCAGCAGTTCCCCAGAACACATTCAGTACTTC.

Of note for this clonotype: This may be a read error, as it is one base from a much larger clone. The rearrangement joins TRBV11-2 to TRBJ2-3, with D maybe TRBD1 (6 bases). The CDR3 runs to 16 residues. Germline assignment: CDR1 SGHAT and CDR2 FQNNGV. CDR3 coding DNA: TGTACCAGCAGCCTGAGGGGGAAGGCTAGCACAGATACGCAGTATTTT. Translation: CTSSLRGKASTDTQYF.

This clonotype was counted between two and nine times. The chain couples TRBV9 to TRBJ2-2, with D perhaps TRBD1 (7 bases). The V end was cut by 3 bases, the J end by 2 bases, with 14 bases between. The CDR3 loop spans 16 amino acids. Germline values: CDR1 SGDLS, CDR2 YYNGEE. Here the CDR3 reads CASSAGGTVNTGELFF. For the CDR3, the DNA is TGTGCCAGCAGCGCTGGGGGGACAGTCAACACCGGGGAGCTGTTTTTT.

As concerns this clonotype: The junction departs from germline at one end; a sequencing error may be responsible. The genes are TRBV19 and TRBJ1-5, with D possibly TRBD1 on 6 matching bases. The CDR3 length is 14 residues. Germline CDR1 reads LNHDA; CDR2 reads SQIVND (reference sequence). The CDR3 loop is CVSTTQGWNQPQHF. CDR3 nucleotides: TGTGTCAGTACCACACAGGGTTGGAATCAGCCCCAGCATTTT. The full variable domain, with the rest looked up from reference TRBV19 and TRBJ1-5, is DGGITQSPKYLFRKEGQNVTLSCEQNLNHDAMYWYRQDPGQGLRLIYYSQIVNDFQKGDIAEGYSVSREKKESFPLTVTSAQKNPTAFYLCVSTTQGWNQPQHFGDGTRLSIL.

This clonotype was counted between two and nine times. The CDR3 spells CASSSPGGEEQYF. The CDR3 bases are TGTGCCAGCAGTTCTCCAGGGGGGGAAGAGCAGTACTTC. The J gene is TRBJ2-7, the V gene TRBV7-9; TRBD1 or TRBD2 may be the D gene (7 bases each). Germline CDR1 is SEHNR and CDR2 is FQNEAQ (reference sequence). The CDR3 consists of 13 residues. V was pared by 6 bases and J by 7 bases, with 16 bases between.

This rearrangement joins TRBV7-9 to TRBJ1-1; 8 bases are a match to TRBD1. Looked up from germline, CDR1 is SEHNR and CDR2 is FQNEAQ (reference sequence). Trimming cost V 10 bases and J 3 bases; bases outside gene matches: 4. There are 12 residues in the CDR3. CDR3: CATRGLDTEAFF. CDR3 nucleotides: TGTGCCACCAGGGGGCTTGACACTGAAGCTTTCTTT.

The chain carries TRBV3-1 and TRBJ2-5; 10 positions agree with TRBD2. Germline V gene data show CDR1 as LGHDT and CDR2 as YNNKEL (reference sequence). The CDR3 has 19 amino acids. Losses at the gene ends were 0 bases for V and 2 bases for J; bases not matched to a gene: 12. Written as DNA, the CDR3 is TGTGCCAGCAGCCAAGATGTTATTAGCGGGGGGCCTCCTCAAGAGACCCAGTACTTC. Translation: CASSQDVISGGPPQETQYF.

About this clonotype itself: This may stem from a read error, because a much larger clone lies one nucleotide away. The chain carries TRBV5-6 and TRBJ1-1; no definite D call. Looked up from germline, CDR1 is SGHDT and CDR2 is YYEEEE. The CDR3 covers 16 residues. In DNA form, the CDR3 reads TGTGCCAGCAGCTTGGGAAGGATTGGAATGAACCCTGAAGCTTTCTTT. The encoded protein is CASSLGRIGMNPEAFF.

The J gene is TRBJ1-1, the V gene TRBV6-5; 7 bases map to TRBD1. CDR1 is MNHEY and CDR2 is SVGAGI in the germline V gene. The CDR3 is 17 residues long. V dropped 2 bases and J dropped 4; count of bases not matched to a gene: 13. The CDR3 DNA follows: TGTGCCAGCAGTTACACCTTCTCCTCGACAGGGATCACTGAAGCTTTCTTT. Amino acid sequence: CASSYTFSSTGITEAFF.

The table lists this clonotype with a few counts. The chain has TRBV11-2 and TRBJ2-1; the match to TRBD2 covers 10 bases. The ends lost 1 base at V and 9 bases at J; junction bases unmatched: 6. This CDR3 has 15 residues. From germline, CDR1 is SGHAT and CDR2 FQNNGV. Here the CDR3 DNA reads TGTGCCAGCAGCTTAGTTTCTAGCGGGGGAACTGAGCAGTTCTTC. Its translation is CASSLVSSGGTEQFF.